Below, 23 T cell receptor beta chains from the same sample are listed, as sequenced in a study of cytomegalovirus exposure and HLA in healthy donors. The PCR used 60 Vbeta and 13 Jbeta primers. Using immunoSEQ multiplex PCR, the repertoire was profiled, and TCRdb retains in-frame clones only, with some absent. Among some 100,000 clones, roughly four fifths were seen once, and the ten largest hold over 9.5%. The sequenced material came from PBMCs. The receptor source for this set is a man aged 50 or older in good health and CMV-seronegative.

The V gene is TRBV28, the J gene TRBJ1-1; D is unresolved. Germline CDR1 reads MDHEN; CDR2 reads SYDVKM. V lost 4 bases to trimming and J lost 11 bases, with 11 bases between them. The CDR3 is made up of 11 amino acids. The CDR3: CASSSRARAFF. CDR3 in DNA: TGTGCCAGCAGTTCACGAGCCCGGGCTTTCTTT.

This clone was counted a few times. The chain links TRBV11-2 to TRBJ2-7; TRBD1 matches at 9 bases. Per the germline V gene, CDR1 is SGHAT and CDR2 is FQNNGV. This CDR3 has 14 residues. Germline trimming cut 5 bases from V and 2 bases from J; bases unmatched to any gene: 4. The chain's CDR3 is CASSHGTGTYEQYF. CDR3 bases: TGTGCCAGCAGCCACGGGACAGGGACCTACGAGCAGTACTTC.

The chain employs TRBV7-9 and TRBJ2-5, with TRBD2 matching over 8 bases. Germline V gene sequence: CDR1 SEHNR, CDR2 FQNEAQ (reference sequence). Losses at the gene ends were 4 bases for V and 2 bases for J; bases not matched to a gene: 6. The CDR3 extends over 15 amino acids. The CDR3 sequence is CASSYGGGLQETQYF. For the CDR3, the DNA is TGTGCCAGCAGCTACGGGGGGGGGCTACAAGAGACCCAGTACTTC.

The rearrangement links TRBV2 to TRBJ1-3; D might be TRBD1 (5 bases). With 7 bases removed from V and 0 bases from J, the gap between germline ends came to 7 bases. The germline CDR1 and CDR2 sequences are SNHLY and FYNNEI. The CDR3 loop spans 13 amino acids. This chain's CDR3 is CASKTDSGNTIYF. The CDR3 DNA reads as TGTGCCAGCAAGACAGACTCTGGAAACACCATATATTTT. Combining the CDR3 with reference TRBV2 and TRBJ1-3 gives the whole variable domain EPEVTQTPSHQVTQMGQEVILRCVPISNHLYFYWYRQILGQKVEFLVSFYNNEISEKSEIFDDQFSVERPDGSNFTLKIRSTKLEDSAMYFCASKTDSGNTIYFGEGSWLTVV.

Here the CDR3 DNA reads TGTGCCAGCAGCTTCAGCGGGAGGAACTCCTACGAGCAGTACTTC. Its translation: CASSFSGRNSYEQYF. The chain joins TRBV5-5 to TRBJ2-7; 9 bases agree with TRBD2. This CDR3 region has 15 residues. V lost 2 bases to trimming and J lost 0 bases; unmatched junction nucleotides: 3. The germline CDR1 and CDR2 sequences are SGHKS and YYEKEE (reference sequence).

The CDR3 nucleotides are TGTGCCAGTAGTATAGCCGGCGGGAGGAGGCACGAGCAGTACTTC. This gives the protein CASSIAGGRRHEQYF. V is TRBV19 and J is TRBJ2-7, with TRBD2 identical over 8 bases. This CDR3 has 15 amino acids. Germline trimming cut 1 base from V and 5 bases from J; bases unmatched to any gene: 7. CDR1 LNHDA and CDR2 SQIVND come from the germline V gene (reference sequence).

CDR3 residues: CASSLVMNTEAFF. The CDR3 DNA reads as TGTGCCAGCAGCTTAGTTATGAACACTGAAGCTTTCTTT. The rearrangement links TRBV7-9 to TRBJ1-1; D uncertain. V lost 1 base and J lost 0, with 3 bases in between. This CDR3 contains 13 residues. From germline, CDR1 is SEHNR and CDR2 FQNEAQ (reference sequence).

The rearrangement links TRBV7-2 to TRBJ2-3, with 7 bases fitting TRBD2. V lost 7 bases to trimming and J lost 6 bases; unmatched junction nucleotides: 10. CDR1 is SGHTA, CDR2 FQGNSA, per germline. The CDR3 is 14 amino acids. The CDR3 sequence: CASTFSGVGDTQYF. Written as DNA, the CDR3 is TGTGCCAGCACCTTCAGCGGGGTGGGGGATACGCAGTATTTT. Complete variable domain (other parts from reference TRBV7-2 and TRBJ2-3): GAGVSQSPSNKVTEKGKDVELRCDPISGHTALYWYRQSLGQGLEFLIYFQGNSAPDKSGLPSDRFSAERTGGSVSTLTIQRTQQEDSAVYLCASTFSGVGDTQYFGPGTRLTVL.

V usage is TRBV4-1 and J usage is TRBJ1-1; no reliable D call. The CDR3 consists of 17 residues. The V gene lost 1 base and the J gene lost 1 base, with 16 bases spanning the gap. Germline V gives CDR1 MGHRA, CDR2 YSYEKL. The CDR3 nucleotides are TGCGCCAGCAGCCAAGGGTCCTTTGGGTCAGGGAACACTGAAGCTTTCTTT. Translated, it gives CASSQGSFGSGNTEAFF.

The table lists this clone with a few counts. V and J are TRBV7-3 and TRBJ2-3; D remains ambiguous. The CDR3 spans 13 residues. V was cut by 4 bases and J by 4 bases, with 9 bases left in between. Germline V gives CDR1 SGHTA, CDR2 FQGTGA. CDR3 sequence (DNA): TGTGCCAGCAGCTCGGGTAGTTCAGATACGCAGTATTTT. Its translation is CASSSGSSDTQYF.

V gene TRBV30 combines with J gene TRBJ2-7; the D gene is possibly TRBD1 (5 bases). With 0 bases removed from V and 2 bases from J, the gap between germline ends came to 8 bases. This CDR3 comprises 13 residues. Per germline, CDR1 GTSNPN and CDR2 SVGIG (reference sequence). The DNA of the CDR3 is TGTGCCTGGAGTGTAGACAGAACCTACGAGCAGTACTTC. Its translation: CAWSVDRTYEQYF.

Written as DNA, the CDR3 is TGTGCCAGCAGCTCGGGACAGCTTCAAGAGACCCAGTACTTC. Its translation: CASSSGQLQETQYF. The rearrangement uses TRBV5-4 and TRBJ2-5; 7 bases align to TRBD1. The ends lost 3 bases at V and 2 bases at J; junction bases unmatched: 4. The germline V gene has CDR1 SGHNT and CDR2 YYREEE (reference sequence). The CDR3 sequence is 14 residues long.

The chain uses TRBV4-2 and TRBJ1-1, with TRBD1 identical over 8 bases. This CDR3 region has 15 residues. Germline V gives CDR1 LGHNA, CDR2 YNFKEQ. V gave up 4 bases and J gave up 2 bases; unmatched junction bases: 6. For the CDR3, the DNA is TGTGCCAGCAGCCCAGGACAGGGTCCTAACACTGAAGCTTTCTTT. It codes for CASSPGQGPNTEAFF.

This CDR3 is CASSLSPGTGGEKLFF. The DNA for the CDR3 is TGCGCCAGCAGCCTTAGCCCCGGGACAGGGGGTGAAAAACTGTTTTTT. This chain links TRBV4-3 with TRBJ1-4, with 11 bases lining up with TRBD1. This CDR3 has 16 residues. Germline V gene data show CDR1 as LGHNA and CDR2 as YSLEER. V lost 4 bases to trimming and J lost 7 bases; unmatched junction nucleotides: 8.

The V gene is TRBV10-2, the J gene TRBJ2-1; 7 bases fit TRBD2. V was clipped by 3 bases and J by 9 bases; unmatched bases: 8. This CDR3 is 14 amino acids long. Germline assignment: CDR1 WSHSY and CDR2 SAAADI. The CDR3 protein is CASSEEAGRVEQFF. The CDR3 DNA sequence: TGCGCCAGCAGTGAAGAGGCAGGGAGGGTTGAGCAGTTCTTC.

CDR3 amino acids: CASSFPLSPLHF. CDR3 in DNA: TGTGCCAGCAGTTTTCCCCTTTCACCCCTCCACTTT. The rearrangement uses TRBV6-5 and TRBJ1-6; unclear D gene. This CDR3 spans 12 amino acids. V lost 4 bases to trimming and J lost 9 bases, with 7 bases between them. Per germline, CDR1 MNHEY and CDR2 SVGAGI.

The chain uses TRBV6-1 and TRBJ2-3; 8 bases are a match to TRBD1. Per germline, CDR1 MNHNS and CDR2 SASEGT. The CDR3 extends over 13 amino acids. V lost 4 bases to trimming and J lost 7 bases; unmatched junction nucleotides: 4. The CDR3 DNA follows: TGTGCCAGCAGTGGACAGGGGCGGAATACGCAGTATTTT. Translating gives CASSGQGRNTQYF.

A few counts support this clone. The rearrangement joins TRBV5-1 to TRBJ2-3; TRBD2 matches at 12 bases. The CDR3 has 15 residues. The germline CDR1 and CDR2 sequences are SGHRS and YFSETQ. V trimming: 3 bases; J trimming: 9 bases; junction bases outside the gene matches: 8. CDR3 in amino acids: CASSSSSGGALTQYF. CDR3 in DNA: TGCGCCAGCAGCTCCTCTAGCGGGGGGGCCCTAACGCAGTATTTT.

The chain combines TRBV19 with TRBJ1-4; 11 bases are shared with TRBD1. The V and J ends lost 6 bases and 8 bases, in that order; junction bases with no gene match: 2. The germline V gene encodes CDR1 LNHDA and CDR2 SQIVND (reference sequence). The CDR3 is made up of 13 amino acids. CDR3 nucleotide sequence: TGTGCCAGTAGCGGGACAGGGGGAGAAAAACTGTTTTTT. It codes for CASSGTGGEKLFF.

The CDR3 protein is CASRTQGSGSYGYTF. In DNA form, the CDR3 reads TGCGCCAGCAGGACACAGGGGTCGGGTTCCTATGGCTACACCTTC. J is TRBJ1-2 and V is TRBV5-1, with 7 bases lining up with TRBD1. The CDR3 length is 15 residues. Unmatched junction bases numbered 11, after V lost 5 bases and J lost 4 bases. From germline, CDR1 is SGHRS and CDR2 YFSETQ. Full variable domain (outside the CDR3, taken from reference TRBV5-1 and TRBJ1-2): KAGVTQTPRYLIKTRGQQVTLSCSPISGHRSVSWYQQTPGQGLQFLFEYFSETQRNKGNFPGRFSGRQFSNSRSEMNVSTLELGDSALYLCASRTQGSGSYGYTFGSGTRLTVV.

The chain carries TRBV6-1 and TRBJ1-6; 9 bases match TRBD1. This CDR3 region has 15 residues. Per germline, CDR1 MNHNS and CDR2 SASEGT. After removal of 5 bases from V and 6 bases from J, the junction contained 5 bases not matched to a gene. The CDR3 bases are TGTGCCAGCAGTATGCTGACAGGGGGTAATTCACCCCTCCACTTT. Translation: CASSMLTGGNSPLHF.

This chain connects TRBV13 to TRBJ1-2, with D unclear. Trimming removed 2 bases from V and 7 bases from J, with 29 bases in between. Germline assignment: CDR1 PRHDT and CDR2 FYEKMQ (reference sequence). The CDR3 is 19 amino acids. The CDR3 nucleotides are TGTGCCAGCAGCTTAAAAGGTCCACTGGGAGGATTGGGCGCTACTGGCTACACCTTC. As protein: CASSLKGPLGGLGATGYTF.

This clone turned up a few times. This rearrangement joins TRBV10-3 to TRBJ2-1; perhaps TRBD1 as D (7 bases). There are 16 residues in the CDR3. V was cut by 4 bases and J by 0 bases, with 13 bases left in between. Germline V CDR1 and CDR2: ENHRY, SYGVKD. The CDR3 loop reads CAISGPRDSSYNEQFF. CDR3 coding DNA: TGTGCCATCAGTGGACCGCGGGACAGCTCCTACAATGAGCAGTTCTTC.